This entry lists 7 T cell receptor beta chains sequenced from one sample in a study of radiation and T cells in renal cell carcinoma. Time point meaning: baseline pretreatment blood. Treatment specified: 15 Gy SBRT to primary tumor, nephrectomy 4 weeks later. Assay: immunoSEQ multiplex PCR; the TCRdb copy retains only in-frame clones and omits some. This table has 140,000 or so clones, nearly 90% appearing once. Sequencing was performed on blood, taken from a patient whose treatment included radiotherapy and nephrectomy. These receptors originate from a woman aged 45-60 years with renal cell carcinoma.

In nucleotides, the CDR3 is TGTGCCAGCAGCACAACTACTCCGGACACCCAAGTCCTATATTTT. Protein sequence: CASSTTTPDTQVLYF. This chain links TRBV21-1 with TRBJ1-3; the listed D gene, TRBD1, was not tested against the DNA. TRBV21-1 is annotated as a pseudogene. This CDR3 has 15 residues.

This rearrangement joins TRBV7-6 to TRBJ2-2; 9 nucleotides match TRBD1. The CDR3 totals 15 residues. The ends lost 1 base at V and 6 bases at J; junction bases unmatched: 3. Germline V lookup: CDR1 SGHVS, CDR2 FNYEAQ. The CDR3 reads CASSLGTGAAGELFF. CDR3 DNA sequence: TGTGCCAGCAGCTTAGGGACAGGGGCGGCCGGGGAGCTGTTTTTT.

V gene TRBV19 combines with J gene TRBJ2-7; a weak D match, TRBD1 (5 bases). Germline V lookup: CDR1 LNHDA, CDR2 SQIVND (reference sequence). The CDR3 runs 14 residues. Trimming removed 3 bases at V and 0 bases at J, with 9 bases between. The CDR3 DNA follows: TGTGCCAGTAGTATGAGAAGGGGCTCCTACGAGCAGTACTTC. Protein: CASSMRRGSYEQYF.

This chain links TRBV29-1 with TRBJ2-1; D ambiguous. This CDR3 is 13 amino acids long. Germline CDR1 is SQVTM and CDR2 is ANQGSEA. V lost 4 bases and J 7 bases, leaving 14 bases between the germline ends. The CDR3 is CSVGVLVWNEQFF. In DNA form, the CDR3 reads TGCAGCGTTGGGGTACTGGTATGGAATGAGCAGTTCTTC.

The genes are TRBV10-1 and TRBJ1-2, with TRBD1 identical over 7 bases. The ends lost 7 bases at V and 6 bases at J; junction bases unmatched: 8. CDR1 is WNHNN, CDR2 SYGVQD, per germline (reference sequence). The CDR3 has 13 residues. In DNA, the CDR3 is TGCGCCAGCACCCCAGGGACAGATAATGGCTACACCTTC. It codes for CASTPGTDNGYTF.

The chain combines TRBV2 with TRBJ1-2; the D gene is possibly TRBD1 (5 bases). Trimming shortened V by 2 bases and J by 4 bases, and 11 bases separated the two germline ends. Germline CDR1 SNHLY, CDR2 FYNNEI. The CDR3 consists of 14 residues. CDR3 in DNA: TGTGCCAGCAGTGAAACAGGCTGGGGCTATGGCTACACCTTC. This gives the protein CASSETGWGYGYTF.

The chain carries TRBV19 and TRBJ1-2; TRBD1 agrees at 9 bases. The germline CDR1 and CDR2 sequences are LNHDA and SQIVND (reference sequence). The V segment lost 6 bases and the J segment 7 bases; nucleotides outside the gene matches: 6. The length of the CDR3 is 13 residues. The CDR3 region has the DNA TGTGCCAGTAGGCGGACAGGGGAAGTTGGCTACACCTTC. As protein: CASRRTGEVGYTF. Based on the CDR3 plus reference TRBV19 and TRBJ1-2, the full variable domain is DGGITQSPKYLFRKEGQNVTLSCEQNLNHDAMYWYRQDPGQGLRLIYYSQIVNDFQKGDIAEGYSVSREKKESFPLTVTSAQKNPTAFYLCASRRTGEVGYTFGSGTRLTVV.